The rows below give T cell receptor beta chains drawn from one sample of a study of blood T cell repertoires in COVID-19. Sequenced by immunoSEQ multiplex PCR; TCRdb stores in-frame clones only, minus some. This table has 20,000 to 30,000 clones, around 94% appearing once. Sequenced: peripheral blood. These receptor sequences come from a woman aged 50 to 65 with active COVID-19. Each CDR3 is given with its conserved first and last residue. D genes are given only for firm matches. Expanded clones are given a class, and other clones once, few, many or no size at all.

size: -
length: 13
J: TRBJ1-6
V: TRBV3-1/TRBV3-2
D: -
DNA: TGTGCCAGCAGCCAATACGGTAATTCACCCCTCCACTTT
CDR3: CASSQYGNSPLHF

size: few
length: 18
J: TRBJ1-6
V: TRBV11-2
D: -
DNA: TGTGCCAGCAGCTTAGAGAACAGCCCGAGCTCCTATAATTCACCCCTCCACTTT
CDR3: CASSLENSPSSYNSPLHF

size: -
length: 14
J: TRBJ1-2
V: TRBV9
D: TRBD1
DNA: TGTGCCAGCAGCCCCCAGGACAGGGCGTGGGGCTACACCTTC
CDR3: CASSPQDRAWGYTF

size: -
length: 15
J: TRBJ1-4
V: TRBV11-2
D: -
DNA: TGTGCCAGCAGCTTGTCCCTCCGGGCCTCAGGGCAACTGTTTTTT
CDR3: CASSLSLRASGQLFF

size: -
length: 13
J: TRBJ2-7
V: TRBV5-1
D: -
DNA: TGCGCCAGCAGCTTGGTGCCCACCGGCGAGCAGTACTTC
CDR3: CASSLVPTGEQYF

size: -
length: 15
J: TRBJ1-6
V: TRBV6-6
D: TRBD1
DNA: TGTGCCAGCAGTCTACAGGGGGCCGGTAATTCACCCCTCCACTTT
CDR3: CASSLQGAGNSPLHF

size: -
length: 17
J: TRBJ1-4
V: TRBV5-1
D: TRBD1
DNA: TGCGCCAGCAGCCCACAAGGTCCCGGGACAGCAAATGAAAAACTGTTTTTT
CDR3: CASSPQGPGTANEKLFF

size: -
length: 16
J: TRBJ2-7
V: TRBV1
D: -
DNA: TGCACCAGCAGCCAGCGGACAGGGGCCCCCGACGGCGAGCAGTACTTC
CDR3: CTSSQRTGAPDGEQYF

size: -
length: 13
J: TRBJ2-4
V: TRBV6-2/TRBV6-3
D: -
DNA: TGTGCCAGCAGTTACGCGGTAGCCCACATTCAGTACTTC
CDR3: CASSYAVAHIQYF

size: -
length: 16
J: TRBJ1-5
V: TRBV28
D: -
DNA: TGTGCCAGCAGATTTAGCGGGCAGTATAGCAATCAGCCCCAGCATTTT
CDR3: CASRFSGQYSNQPQHF

size: -
length: 14
J: TRBJ1-2
V: TRBV6-5
D: TRBD1
DNA: TGTGCCAGCAGTTACGGAGGGGGCGCGCGTGGCTACACCTTC
CDR3: CASSYGGGARGYTF

size: -
length: 15
J: TRBJ2-7
V: TRBV7-9
D: TRBD2
DNA: TGTGCCAGCAGCTTAGACGGGAGGAGCTCCTACGAGCAGTACTTC
CDR3: CASSLDGRSSYEQYF

size: -
length: 15
J: TRBJ1-3
V: TRBV28
D: TRBD1
DNA: TGTGCCAGCAGTCCCTCAGGGGGCTCCGGAAACACCATATATTTT
CDR3: CASSPSGGSGNTIYF

size: -
length: 15
J: TRBJ1-1
V: TRBV28
D: TRBD1
DNA: TGTGCCAGCAGTTCCAGGGGGGCGATGAACACTGAAGCTTTCTTT
CDR3: CASSSRGAMNTEAFF

size: -
length: 14
J: TRBJ1-1
V: TRBV7-3
D: -
DNA: TGTGCCAGCAGCTTAACCGGGTTGGACACTGAAGCTTTCTTT
CDR3: CASSLTGLDTEAFF

size: -
length: 15
J: TRBJ2-1
V: TRBV9
D: TRBD2
DNA: TGTGCCAGCAGCGTAGATGCGGGGGGCGAATTCGAGCAGTTCTTC
CDR3: CASSVDAGGEFEQFF

size: -
length: 14
J: TRBJ1-2
V: TRBV28
D: TRBD1
DNA: TGTGCCAGCAGTCCATCGGACAGGGTGGCTGGCTACACCTTC
CDR3: CASSPSDRVAGYTF

size: -
length: 14
J: TRBJ1-6
V: TRBV7-3
D: TRBD1
DNA: TGTGCCAGCAGCTTGCGACAGGGAAATTCACCCCTCCACTTT
CDR3: CASSLRQGNSPLHF

size: -
length: 11
J: TRBJ1-2
V: TRBV28
D: -
DNA: TGTGCCAGCGGGACTCCCTATGGCTACACCTTC
CDR3: CASGTPYGYTF

size: -
length: 19
J: TRBJ2-2
V: TRBV3-1/TRBV3-2
D: TRBD2
DNA: TGTGCCAGCAGCCAAGATCGTGGTGAAGCGGGGGCCCCTACCGGGGAGCTGTTTTTT
CDR3: CASSQDRGEAGAPTGELFF

size: -
length: 16
J: TRBJ2-4
V: TRBV2
D: -
DNA: TGTGCCAGCAGTGAACGTCGCGCCACGGCCAAAAACATTCAGTACTTC
CDR3: CASSERRATAKNIQYF

size: -
length: 16
J: TRBJ2-1
V: TRBV5-1
D: -
DNA: TGCGCCAGCAGCTTGGCGCGGGACTCCACTTCGGGTGAGCAGTTCTTC
CDR3: CASSLARDSTSGEQFF

size: -
length: 15
J: TRBJ2-5
V: TRBV3-1/TRBV3-2
D: -
DNA: TGTGCCAGCACCCGGCGAAGCGGCCCGGGCGAGACCCAGTACTTC
CDR3: CASTRRSGPGETQYF

size: -
length: 18
J: TRBJ2-3
V: TRBV11-2
D: TRBD1
DNA: TGTGCCAGCAGCCCGAGGGCAGGACAGGGGGCTAATGTAGATACGCAGTATTTT
CDR3: CASSPRAGQGANVDTQYF

size: -
length: 16
J: TRBJ1-2
V: TRBV6-6
D: -
DNA: TGTGCCAGCAGTCACGGAAACCCCTCAGGGGAGCATGGCTACACCTTC
CDR3: CASSHGNPSGEHGYTF

size: -
length: 15
J: TRBJ1-4
V: TRBV6-5
D: -
DNA: TGTGCCAGCAGGGGACGCGGGGCAACTAATGAAAAACTGTTTTTT
CDR3: CASRGRGATNEKLFF

size: -
length: 21
J: TRBJ2-7
V: TRBV21-1
D: -
DNA: TGTGCCAGCAGCACTGACAGCAACCAAGGGACAATCTACGGAAGGCTGGACGAGCAGTACTTC
CDR3: CASSTDSNQGTIYGRLDEQYF

size: -
length: 13
J: TRBJ2-1
V: TRBV6-1
D: -
DNA: TGTGCCAGCAGTGAACGACAGTGGAATGAGCAGTTCTTC
CDR3: CASSERQWNEQFF

size: -
length: 13
J: TRBJ1-3
V: TRBV5-6
D: TRBD1
DNA: TGTGCCAGCCAGGACAGGTCTGGAAACACCATATATTTT
CDR3: CASQDRSGNTIYF

size: -
length: 13
J: TRBJ1-1
V: TRBV2
D: -
DNA: TGTGCCAGCAGTGACGGTCCGAACACTGAAGCTTTCTTT
CDR3: CASSDGPNTEAFF

size: -
length: 18
J: TRBJ1-2
V: TRBV28
D: TRBD1
DNA: TGTGCCAGCAGCGAAGGGGGGACAGGGGGCGCCGGGGTCTATGGCTACACCTTC
CDR3: CASSEGGTGGAGVYGYTF

size: once
length: 14
J: TRBJ2-1
V: TRBV2
D: TRBD1
DNA: TGTGCCAGGGCTTCAGGGGGTTCTACCAATGAGCAGTTCTTC
CDR3: CARASGGSTNEQFF

size: -
length: 15
J: TRBJ2-5
V: TRBV5-1
D: -
DNA: TGCGCCAGCAGCTTATTAGGGGCCCCGCAAGAGACCCAGTACTTC
CDR3: CASSLLGAPQETQYF

size: -
length: 15
J: TRBJ2-7
V: TRBV3-1/TRBV3-2
D: TRBD2
DNA: TGTGCCAGCAGCCTTACTAACGGACTAGCGGGGGATCCGTTCTTC
CDR3: CASSLTNGLAGDPFF

size: -
length: 16
J: TRBJ1-4
V: TRBV28
D: TRBD1
DNA: TGTGCCATCTCAGGACAGGGCAGGACGAGTGGTGAAAAACTGTTTTTT
CDR3: CAISGQGRTSGEKLFF

size: -
length: 15
J: TRBJ1-4
V: TRBV18
D: -
DNA: TGTGCCAGCTCACCCGACCAACAGAGGGATGAAAAACTGTTTTTT
CDR3: CASSPDQQRDEKLFF

size: -
length: 20
J: TRBJ2-1
V: TRBV6-6
D: TRBD2
DNA: TGTGCCAGCAGTCACGCCTTGGGGCGGGTTGATGGGGGGGTTTACAATGAGCAGTTCTTC
CDR3: CASSHALGRVDGGVYNEQFF

size: -
length: 12
J: TRBJ2-5
V: TRBV7-6
D: -
DNA: TGTGCCAGCAGCCCCCAACAAGAGACCCAGTACTTC
CDR3: CASSPQQETQYF

size: -
length: 13
J: TRBJ1-2
V: TRBV11-1
D: TRBD1
DNA: TGTGCCAGCAGTTTACAGGGGGCGGATGGCTACACCTTC
CDR3: CASSLQGADGYTF

size: -
length: 15
J: TRBJ2-7
V: TRBV3-1/TRBV3-2
D: -
DNA: TGTGCCAGCAGGGGTCCCGCAGGAGGGAGCTACGAGCAGTACTTC
CDR3: CASRGPAGGSYEQYF

size: -
length: 14
J: TRBJ2-1
V: TRBV28
D: -
DNA: TGTGCCAGCAGGAAACAATGGAGTAACAATGAGCAGTTCTTC
CDR3: CASRKQWSNNEQFF

size: -
length: 15
J: TRBJ2-3
V: TRBV27
D: TRBD1
DNA: TGTGCCAGCAGTTCCCGACAGGGGGGGGCAGATACGCAGTATTTT
CDR3: CASSSRQGGADTQYF

size: -
length: 14
J: TRBJ1-1
V: TRBV14
D: -
DNA: TGTGCCAGCAGCCAACTAACAGTTAACACTGAAGCTTTCTTT
CDR3: CASSQLTVNTEAFF

size: -
length: 15
J: TRBJ2-6
V: TRBV3-1/TRBV3-2
D: -
DNA: TGTGCCAGCAGCCGAGGGATCTCTGGGGCCAACGTCCTGACTTTC
CDR3: CASSRGISGANVLTF

size: -
length: 14
J: TRBJ1-4
V: TRBV27
D: -
DNA: TGTGCCAGCGGCAGGGCTCCAACTAATGAAAAACTGTTTTTT
CDR3: CASGRAPTNEKLFF

size: -
length: 12
J: TRBJ2-3
V: TRBV2
D: -
DNA: TGTGCCAGCAGCCTATTAGTAGATACGCAGTATTTT
CDR3: CASSLLVDTQYF

size: once
length: 12
J: TRBJ2-1
V: TRBV2
D: -
DNA: TGTGCCAGCAACCCTGGCCGTACTGAGCAGTTCTTC
CDR3: CASNPGRTEQFF

size: -
length: 14
J: TRBJ1-2
V: TRBV24-1
D: -
DNA: TGTGCCACCAGTGATTGGGCAACTAACTATGGCTACACCTTC
CDR3: CATSDWATNYGYTF

size: once
length: 15
J: TRBJ2-1
V: TRBV6-5
D: TRBD2
DNA: TGTGCCAGCAGGGCCGGGACTAGCGGATACAATGAGCAGTTCTTC
CDR3: CASRAGTSGYNEQFF

size: once
length: 16
J: TRBJ2-1
V: TRBV19
D: TRBD2
DNA: TGTGCCAGTAGTGCACCGGGACTAGCGGACTACAATGAGCAGTTCTTC
CDR3: CASSAPGLADYNEQFF

size: -
length: 15
J: TRBJ1-1
V: TRBV3-1/TRBV3-2
D: -
DNA: TGTGCCAGCAGCCAAGGTTTCGGGGGGCCAATGAAGGCTTTCTTT
CDR3: CASSQGFGGPMKAFF

size: -
length: 15
J: TRBJ1-5
V: TRBV16
D: -
DNA: TGTGCCAGCAGCCATCCGGGGGTGAGCAATCAGCCCCAGCATTTT
CDR3: CASSHPGVSNQPQHF

size: -
length: 20
J: TRBJ2-3
V: TRBV9
D: TRBD2
DNA: TGTGCCAGCAGACAGAACTGGGGACTAGCTTTCCCAGGTCCCACAGATACGCAGTATTTT
CDR3: CASRQNWGLAFPGPTDTQYF

size: -
length: 14
J: TRBJ2-3
V: TRBV5-1
D: -
DNA: TGCGCCAGCAGCTTGGTCGATCGGACAGATACGCAGTATTTT
CDR3: CASSLVDRTDTQYF

size: -
length: 14
J: TRBJ2-1
V: TRBV6-2/TRBV6-3
D: -
DNA: TGTGCCAGCAGTGTAGCCGGGGGAGGGGGTGAGCAGTTCTTC
CDR3: CASSVAGGGGEQFF

size: -
length: 14
J: TRBJ2-2
V: TRBV5-1
D: TRBD2
DNA: TGCGCCAGCAGCTTGGTAGCGGGAACCGGGGAGCTGTTTTTT
CDR3: CASSLVAGTGELFF

size: -
length: 13
J: TRBJ2-3
V: TRBV2
D: -
DNA: TGTGCCAGCCAGGGGCCGCGCACAGATACGCAGTATTTT
CDR3: CASQGPRTDTQYF

size: -
length: 16
J: TRBJ2-2
V: TRBV9
D: TRBD2
DNA: TGTGCCAGCAGCGTAGCTGCGGGGGGGAACACCGGGGAGCTGTTTTTT
CDR3: CASSVAAGGNTGELFF

size: -
length: 14
J: TRBJ1-1
V: TRBV5-4
D: TRBD1
DNA: TGTGCCAGCAGCACGGGACAGGGGAGGTCTGAAGCTTTCTTT
CDR3: CASSTGQGRSEAFF

size: -
length: 16
J: TRBJ1-2
V: TRBV4-1
D: -
DNA: TGCGCCAGCAGCCAAGAAAGGGAGGTAGGAGGCTATGGCTACACCTTC
CDR3: CASSQEREVGGYGYTF